These T cell receptor beta chains were read from a single sample in a study of CD4 T cells in relation to SARS-CoV-2 and coronaviruses. Their target antigens are unknown. TCRdb's table, derived via immunoSEQ multiplex PCR, lists solely in-frame clones and lacks some. The table shows about 18,000 clones, with around 73% occurring only once. Sequencing was performed on CD4+ T cells from PBMCs, cultured in vitro. The receptors originated from a human donor in good health. Both conserved end residues are part of each CDR3. A D gene is named only where the DNA matches it firmly. Rows give clone size only sometimes, using once, few, many, or a class for an expanded clone.

abundance	v_gene	j_gene	d_gene	CDR3nt	CDR3aa
.	TRBV6-4	TRBJ1-6	TRBD1	TGTGCCAGGCACCCGGGGACAGGCAATTCACCCCTCCACTTT	CARHPGTGNSPLHF
.	TRBV20-1	TRBJ2-1	.	TGCAGTGCTAGTTTGCAGGGAGGCCTAGGTGGCAATGAGCAGTTCTTC	CSASLQGGLGGNEQFF
.	TRBV5-1	TRBJ1-2	TRBD1	TGCGCCAGCAGCTTTTCCCTACAGGGGGGGTTCGATGGCTACACCTTC	CASSFSLQGGFDGYTF
.	TRBV24-1	TRBJ2-3	.	TGTGCCACCAGTGATACCGCGAGCACAGATACGCAGTATTTT	CATSDTASTDTQYF
.	TRBV7-9	TRBJ1-3	.	TGTGCCAGCAGCTCGGTGGACGGAAAGAGCTCTGGAAACACCATATATTTT	CASSSVDGKSSGNTIYF
.	TRBV30	TRBJ1-6	.	TGTGCCTGGAGGTACGCCGAGTCAAATTCACCCCTCCACTTT	CAWRYAESNSPLHF
.	TRBV28	TRBJ2-1	.	TGTGCCAGCAGTTTATCGGACAGCTCCTACAATGAGCAGTTCTTC	CASSLSDSSYNEQFF
medium-sized	TRBV20-1	TRBJ2-3	.	TGCAGTGCTATGGTAGATACGCAGTATTTT	CSAMVDTQYF
.	TRBV21-1	TRBJ1-5	.	TGTGCCAGCAGCAATTGTCCTCCAGACAGGGCCGATAGCAATCAGCCCCAGCATTTT	CASSNCPPDRADSNQPQHF
.	TRBV4-1	TRBJ2-5	.	TGCGCCAGCAGCCAAGAGACTGCACAAGAGACCCAGTACTTC	CASSQETAQETQYF
.	TRBV24-1	TRBJ2-1	.	TGTGCCACCAGTGCGTCGGGGCAAGGGGATGAGCAGTTCTTC	CATSASGQGDEQFF
.	TRBV19	TRBJ2-1	.	TGTGCCAGTAGATTGGGGGCTAGCTCCTACAATGAGCAGTTCTTC	CASRLGASSYNEQFF
once	TRBV5-1	TRBJ2-7	TRBD2	TGCGCCAGCAGCTTGTCCTCGGGGACTAGCGGCACCTACGAGCAGTACTTC	CASSLSSGTSGTYEQYF
.	TRBV3-1/TRBV3-2	TRBJ1-4	.	TGTGCCAGCAGCCAAGGTGGAAAACTGTTTTTT	CASSQGGKLFF
once	TRBV7-8	TRBJ2-2	.	TGTGCCAGCAGCCCACGAGGAACAGGTCGTTTTTCCGGGGAGCTGTTTTTT	CASSPRGTGRFSGELFF
.	TRBV11-2	TRBJ2-2	.	TGTGCCAGCAGCCAAAACACCGGGGAGCTGTTTTTT	CASSQNTGELFF
.	TRBV4-1	TRBJ2-1	TRBD2	TGCGCCAGCAGCCAAGGTGCGGGACTAGCGGGAGTAGGGAATGAGCAGTTCTTC	CASSQGAGLAGVGNEQFF
.	TRBV29-1	TRBJ2-7	.	TGCAGCGTTGCGGAGAAGCCTGGGTACGAGCAGTACTTC	CSVAEKPGYEQYF
.	TRBV20-1	TRBJ2-2	TRBD2	TGCAGTGCTAGTTTTAGCGGGACTGCCACCGGGGAGCTGTTTTTT	CSASFSGTATGELFF
.	TRBV28	TRBJ1-5	.	TGTGCCAGCAGTTTAAATCAGGGTCAGCCCCAGCATTTT	CASSLNQGQPQHF
.	TRBV7-9	TRBJ2-1	.	TGTGCCAGCAGCTTAGCGGGCCGGCGTCCTGAGCAGTTCTTC	CASSLAGRRPEQFF
.	TRBV7-9	TRBJ2-5	TRBD1	TGTGCCAGCAGCACCTGGACAGGGGGCGCTGAGACCCAGTACTTC	CASSTWTGGAETQYF
.	TRBV24-1	TRBJ1-5	.	TGTGCCACCAGTTCCGGGATTCAGCCCCAGCATTTT	CATSSGIQPQHF